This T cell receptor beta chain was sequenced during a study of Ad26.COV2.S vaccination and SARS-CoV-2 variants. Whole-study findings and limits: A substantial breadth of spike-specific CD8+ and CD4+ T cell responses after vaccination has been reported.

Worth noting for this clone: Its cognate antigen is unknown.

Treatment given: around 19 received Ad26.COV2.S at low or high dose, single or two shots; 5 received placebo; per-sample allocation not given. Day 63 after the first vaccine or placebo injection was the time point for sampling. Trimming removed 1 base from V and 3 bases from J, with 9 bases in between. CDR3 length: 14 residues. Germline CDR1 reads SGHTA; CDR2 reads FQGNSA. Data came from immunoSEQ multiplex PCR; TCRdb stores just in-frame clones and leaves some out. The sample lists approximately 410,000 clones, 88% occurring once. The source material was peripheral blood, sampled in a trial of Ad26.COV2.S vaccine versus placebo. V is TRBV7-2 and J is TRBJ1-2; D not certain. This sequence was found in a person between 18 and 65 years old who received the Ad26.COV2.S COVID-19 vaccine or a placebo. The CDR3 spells CASSLGGRYYGYTF. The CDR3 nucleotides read TGTGCCAGCAGCTTAGGCGGCCGGTACTATGGCTACACCTTC.